Listed below are T cell receptor beta chains from one sample, sequenced in a study of CD8+ T cells in alopecia areata. Assay used: immunoSEQ multiplex PCR; TCRdb lists only in-frame clones, some missing. The profile shows approximately 200,000 clones, more than 55% of them singletons. The input for sequencing was CD4+ T cells sorted from blood, taken at week 4, from a patient treated with tofacitinib. The receptors were sampled from a human donor with alopecia areata. Both conserved end residues are part of each CDR3. Fields, in order: V gene, clone size, J gene, D gene, CDR3 DNA, CDR3 protein. The D gene is left open where the match is weak. Some rows have no size entry. The others give once, few or many, or a class for an expanded clone.

>TRBV15|.|TRBJ2-7|.
TGTGCCACCAGCAGAGATCTCTACGAGCAGTACTTC
CATSRDLYEQYF
>TRBV30|.|TRBJ2-7|.
TGTGCCTGGAGTGCCGCCCTACAGAACCGGGAGCAGTACTTC
CAWSAALQNREQYF
>TRBV29-1|few|TRBJ2-3|.
TGCAGCGTTGATCGAGCCGCAGATACGCAGTATTTT
CSVDRAADTQYF
>TRBV29-1|.|TRBJ1-1|.
TGCAGCGTTGAGGGAAACACTGAAGCTTTCTTT
CSVEGNTEAFF
>TRBV4-2|.|TRBJ2-2|TRBD1
TGTGCCAGCAGCCGAGTACAGGGGGCTGCGTTGACCGGGGAGCTGTTTTTT
CASSRVQGAALTGELFF
>TRBV29-1|few|TRBJ2-3|.
TGCAGCGTTAGGTTGGGGGCCAAAGATACGCAGTATTTT
CSVRLGAKDTQYF
>TRBV4-1|.|TRBJ2-3|.
TGCGCCAGCAGCCAAGAGGGGGCAGGGGTTACAGATACGCAGTATTTT
CASSQEGAGVTDTQYF
>TRBV15|.|TRBJ2-3|TRBD2
TGTGCCACCAGCAGCAAGACTAGCGGGTACACAGATACGCAGTATTTT
CATSSKTSGYTDTQYF
>TRBV2|.|TRBJ1-5|.
TGTGCCAGCAGCGTAGGGCTTAGCAATCAGCCCCAGCATTTT
CASSVGLSNQPQHF
>TRBV7-2|.|TRBJ1-5|TRBD1
TGTGCCAGCAGCCCAGACAGGGGTGGCAATCAGCCCCAGCATTTT
CASSPDRGGNQPQHF
>TRBV30|few|TRBJ2-2|TRBD2
TGTGCCTGGAGTCACGGTTTAGCGGGAGTCCCCGGGGAGCTGTTTTTT
CAWSHGLAGVPGELFF
>TRBV25-1|.|TRBJ2-7|.
TGTGCCAGCAGTTCAGGAAGCGGACAGCCGAGCTCCTACGAGCAGTACTTC
CASSSGSGQPSSYEQYF
>TRBV14|.|TRBJ2-1|.
TGTGCCAGCAGAATCAGTGATCTCGGGGCTGAGCAGTTCTTC
CASRISDLGAEQFF
>TRBV2|.|TRBJ2-1|TRBD2
TGTGCCAGCAGCTATCGGACTAGCGGGAGGCATGAGCAGTTCTTC
CASSYRTSGRHEQFF
>TRBV30|.|TRBJ2-7|TRBD1
TGTGCCTTGCAACGACAGGGGATTGGCGAGCAGTACTTC
CALQRQGIGEQYF
>TRBV7-2|.|TRBJ2-1|.
TGTGCCGATCGTCTACGCAATGAGCAGTTCTTC
CADRLRNEQFF
>TRBV21-1|few|TRBJ2-1|.
TGCTGGCCTTGGGTTAATGAGCAGTTCTTC
CWPWVNEQFF
>TRBV30|.|TRBJ2-1|.
TGTGCCTGGAGCACGCTCTACAATGAGCAGTTCTTC
CAWSTLYNEQFF
>TRBV5-6|.|TRBJ1-2|TRBD1
TGTGCCAGCAGCTTCTCAGACAGGGCGGATGGCTACACCTTC
CASSFSDRADGYTF
>TRBV29-1|.|TRBJ1-2|.
TGCAGCGTTGATTTTCTAGGGTTCGACTATGGCTACACCTTC
CSVDFLGFDYGYTF
>TRBV30|.|TRBJ2-7|.
TGTGCCTCCACGGATCCGGGACGGTGGGTATGGGAGCAGTACTTC
CASTDPGRWVWEQYF
>TRBV4-2|.|TRBJ2-7|TRBD2
TGTGCCAGCAGCCAACATACCGGGACTAGCGGGAGGTCCTTCTCCTACGAGCAGTACTTC
CASSQHTGTSGRSFSYEQYF
>TRBV30|.|TRBJ1-1|.
TGTGCCTGGAGTGTAAATAGAGGAGCTTTCTTT
CAWSVNRGAFF
>TRBV7-2|.|TRBJ2-4|TRBD2
TGTGCCAGCACCCGACTAGCGGGACTATCCAAAAACATTCAGTACTTC
CASTRLAGLSKNIQYF
>TRBV7-9|few|TRBJ1-2|.
TGTGCCAGCAGCTTCAATACTGATTATGGCTACACCTTC
CASSFNTDYGYTF
>TRBV29-1|few|TRBJ2-5|.
TGCAGCGTTGATCAGGGTTGGAAAGAGACCCAGTACTTC
CSVDQGWKETQYF
>TRBV7-2|.|TRBJ2-5|.
TGTGCCAGCAGCTCGAGTAGTGCCGCAGAGACCCAGTACTTC
CASSSSSAAETQYF
>TRBV12-5|.|TRBJ1-2|.
TGTGCTAGTGGTTTGGGATACGGCCCCCGAACGAGCTACACCTTC
CASGLGYGPRTSYTF
>TRBV29-1|.|TRBJ1-2|TRBD1
TGCAGCGCCGGTGCCGGGACAGGGGGCGCCGTCTATGGCTACACCTTC
CSAGAGTGGAVYGYTF
>TRBV29-1|many|TRBJ2-1|.
TGCAGCGTTGATTCCCAGAGGCTTAGGGGGTACAATGAGCAGTTCTTC
CSVDSQRLRGYNEQFF
>TRBV5-4|.|TRBJ2-4|TRBD2
TGTGCCAGCAGCAACCCGGGACTAGCGGGAGCCTTAGCCAAAAACATTCAGTACTTC
CASSNPGLAGALAKNIQYF
>TRBV28|.|TRBJ1-1|.
TGTGCCAATTCCCGGGGGAGGGTGGGTACTGAAGCTTTCTTT
CANSRGRVGTEAFF
>TRBV2|few|TRBJ1-2|.
TGTGCCAGCGGGCGGGAGGTCCCTAACTATGGCTACACCTTC
CASGREVPNYGYTF
>TRBV5-6|few|TRBJ2-1|.
TGTGCCAGCAGCTTGGAGGGTGAGCAGTTCTTC
CASSLEGEQFF
>TRBV5-1|.|TRBJ1-5|.
TGCGCCAGCAGCTTGGAGGGGAGTAATTATCAGCCCCAGCATTTT
CASSLEGSNYQPQHF
>TRBV6-5|.|TRBJ2-1|TRBD1
TGTGCCAGCAGTTACGACAGGGGGTCCTACAATGAGCAGTTCTTC
CASSYDRGSYNEQFF
>TRBV30|.|TRBJ1-2|.
TGTGCCTGGAGCGGTGCGAACCATTATGGCTACACCTTC
CAWSGANHYGYTF
>TRBV30|.|TRBJ2-3|TRBD2
TGTGCCTGGACCCGCGGGAGGGAGACAGATACGCAGTATTTT
CAWTRGRETDTQYF
>TRBV29-1|.|TRBJ2-1|TRBD1
TGCAGCGGCGACGGACAGGGGGCAGGGAATGAGCAGTTCTTC
CSGDGQGAGNEQFF